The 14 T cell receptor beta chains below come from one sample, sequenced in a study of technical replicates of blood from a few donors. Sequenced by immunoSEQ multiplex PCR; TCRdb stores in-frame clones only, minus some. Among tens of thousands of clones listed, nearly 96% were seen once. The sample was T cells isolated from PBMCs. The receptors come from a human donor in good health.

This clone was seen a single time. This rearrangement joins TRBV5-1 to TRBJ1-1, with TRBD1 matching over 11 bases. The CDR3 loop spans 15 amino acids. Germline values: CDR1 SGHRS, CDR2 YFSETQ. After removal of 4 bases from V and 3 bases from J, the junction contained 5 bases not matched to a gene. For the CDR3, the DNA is TGCGCCAGCAGCGCGGACAGGGGGCAGGACACTGAAGCTTTCTTT. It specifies CASSADRGQDTEAFF.

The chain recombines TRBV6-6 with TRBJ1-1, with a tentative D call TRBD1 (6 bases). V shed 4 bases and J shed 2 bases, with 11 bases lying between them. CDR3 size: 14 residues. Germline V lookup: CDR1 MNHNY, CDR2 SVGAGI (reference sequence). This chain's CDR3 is CASSLQGRNTEAFF. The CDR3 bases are TGTGCCAGCAGTTTACAGGGCAGAAACACTGAAGCTTTCTTT.

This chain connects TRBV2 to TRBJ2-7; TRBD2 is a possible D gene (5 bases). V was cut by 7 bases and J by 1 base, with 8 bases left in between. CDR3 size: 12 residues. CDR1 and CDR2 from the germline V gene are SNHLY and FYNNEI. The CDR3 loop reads CASTGISYEQYF. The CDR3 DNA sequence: TGTGCCAGCACCGGGATTTCCTACGAGCAGTACTTC.

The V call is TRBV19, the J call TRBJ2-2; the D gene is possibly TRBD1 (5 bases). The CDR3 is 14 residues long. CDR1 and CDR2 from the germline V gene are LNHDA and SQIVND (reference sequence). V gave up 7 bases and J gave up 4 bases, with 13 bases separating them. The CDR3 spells CASTWQGGTGELFF. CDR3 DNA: TGTGCCAGTACTTGGCAGGGTGGCACCGGGGAGCTGTTTTTT.

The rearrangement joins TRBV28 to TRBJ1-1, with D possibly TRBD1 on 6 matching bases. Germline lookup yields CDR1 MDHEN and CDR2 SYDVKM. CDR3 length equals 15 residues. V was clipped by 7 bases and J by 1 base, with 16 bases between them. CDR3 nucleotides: TGTGCCAGCACCTATGCTCAGGGGAGGAACACTGAAGCTTTCTTT. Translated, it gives CASTYAQGRNTEAFF.

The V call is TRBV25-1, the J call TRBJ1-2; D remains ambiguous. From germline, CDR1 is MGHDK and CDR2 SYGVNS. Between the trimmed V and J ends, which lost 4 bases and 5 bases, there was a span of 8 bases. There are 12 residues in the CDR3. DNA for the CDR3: TGTGCCAGCAGTGCCGGACTATATGGCTACACCTTC. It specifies CASSAGLYGYTF.

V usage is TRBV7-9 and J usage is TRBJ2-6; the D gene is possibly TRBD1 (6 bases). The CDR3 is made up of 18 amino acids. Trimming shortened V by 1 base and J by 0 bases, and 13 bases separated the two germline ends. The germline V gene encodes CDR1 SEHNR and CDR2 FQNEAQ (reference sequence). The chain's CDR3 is CASSLGVGGVSGANVLTF. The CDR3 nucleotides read TGTGCCAGCAGCTTAGGAGTAGGGGGAGTCTCTGGGGCCAACGTCCTGACTTTC.

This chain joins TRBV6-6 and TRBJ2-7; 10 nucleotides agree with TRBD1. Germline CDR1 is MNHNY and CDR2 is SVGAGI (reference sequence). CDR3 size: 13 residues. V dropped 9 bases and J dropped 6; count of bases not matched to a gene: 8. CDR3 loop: CASGVGQGGEQYF. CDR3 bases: TGTGCCAGTGGAGTCGGACAGGGGGGCGAGCAGTACTTC.

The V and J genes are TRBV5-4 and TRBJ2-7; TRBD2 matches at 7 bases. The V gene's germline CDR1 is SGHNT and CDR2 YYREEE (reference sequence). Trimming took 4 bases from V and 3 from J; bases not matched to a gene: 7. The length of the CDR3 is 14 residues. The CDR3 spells CASSPGLGVYEQYF. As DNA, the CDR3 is TGTGCCAGCAGCCCTGGACTAGGGGTCTACGAGCAGTACTTC.

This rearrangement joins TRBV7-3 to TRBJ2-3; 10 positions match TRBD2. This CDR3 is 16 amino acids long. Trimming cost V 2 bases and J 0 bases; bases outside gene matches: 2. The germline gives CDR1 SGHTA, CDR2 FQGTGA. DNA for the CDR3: TGTGCCAGCAGCTTACAACTAGCGGGAAGCACAGATACGCAGTATTTT. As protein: CASSLQLAGSTDTQYF.

CDR3 DNA: TGTGCCAGCAGCCGAGGCTTGAGCGGCTACACCTTC. Translating it yields CASSRGLSGYTF. The V call is TRBV14, the J call TRBJ1-2; no definite D call. V gave up 4 bases and J gave up 8 bases, with 11 bases separating them. The CDR3 is made up of 12 amino acids. The V gene's germline CDR1 is SGHDN and CDR2 FVKESK.

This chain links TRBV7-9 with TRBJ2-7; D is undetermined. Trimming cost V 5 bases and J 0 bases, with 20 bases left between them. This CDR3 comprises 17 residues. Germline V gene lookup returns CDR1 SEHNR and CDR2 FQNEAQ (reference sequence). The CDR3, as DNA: TGTGCCAGCAGCCCTCCCCCTTACCGGTTTCGCTCCTACGAGCAGTACTTC. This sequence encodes CASSPPPYRFRSYEQYF. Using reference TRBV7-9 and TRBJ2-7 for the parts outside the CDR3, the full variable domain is DTGVSQNPRHKITKRGQNVTFRCDPISEHNRLYWYRQTLGQGPEFLTYFQNEAQLEKSRLLSDRFSAERPKGSFSTLEIQRTEQGDSAMYLCASSPPPYRFRSYEQYFGPGTRLTVT.

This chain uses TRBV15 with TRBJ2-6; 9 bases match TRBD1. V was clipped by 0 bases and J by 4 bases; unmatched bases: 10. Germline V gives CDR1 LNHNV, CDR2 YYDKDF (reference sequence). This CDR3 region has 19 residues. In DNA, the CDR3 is TGTGCCACCAGCAGAGATACCGGACAGGGGTCTGGAGGGGCCAACGTCCTGACTTTC. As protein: CATSRDTGQGSGGANVLTF.

DNA for the CDR3: TGCAGCGTCAAGGACAGGGCGAACACCGGGGAGCTGTTTTTT. This translates into CSVKDRANTGELFF. This sequence joins TRBV29-1 and TRBJ2-2; 8 bases align to TRBD1. The CDR3 has 14 residues. Germline V gives CDR1 SQVTM, CDR2 ANQGSEA. Losses at the gene ends were 6 bases for V and 0 bases for J; bases not matched to a gene: 3.